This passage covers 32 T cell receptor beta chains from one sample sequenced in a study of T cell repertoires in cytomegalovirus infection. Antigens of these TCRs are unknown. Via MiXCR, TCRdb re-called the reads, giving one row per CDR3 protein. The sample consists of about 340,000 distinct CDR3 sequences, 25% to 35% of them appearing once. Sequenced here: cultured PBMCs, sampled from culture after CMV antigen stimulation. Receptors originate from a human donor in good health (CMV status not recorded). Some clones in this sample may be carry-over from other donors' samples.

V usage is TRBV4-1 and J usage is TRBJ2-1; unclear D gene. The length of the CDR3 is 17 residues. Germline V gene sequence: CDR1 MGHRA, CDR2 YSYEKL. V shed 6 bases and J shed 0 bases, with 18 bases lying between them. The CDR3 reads CASRPQGIARSYNEQFF. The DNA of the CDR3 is TGCGCCAGCAGGCCACAAGGGATAGCCCGCTCCTACAATGAGCAGTTCTTC.

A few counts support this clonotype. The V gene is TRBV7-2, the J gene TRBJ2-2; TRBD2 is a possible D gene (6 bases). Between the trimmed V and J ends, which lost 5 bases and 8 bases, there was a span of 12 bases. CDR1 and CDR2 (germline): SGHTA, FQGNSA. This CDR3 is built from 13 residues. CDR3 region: CASSERGYGELFF. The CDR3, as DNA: TGTGCCAGCAGCGAACGGGGGTATGGGGAGCTGTTTTTT.

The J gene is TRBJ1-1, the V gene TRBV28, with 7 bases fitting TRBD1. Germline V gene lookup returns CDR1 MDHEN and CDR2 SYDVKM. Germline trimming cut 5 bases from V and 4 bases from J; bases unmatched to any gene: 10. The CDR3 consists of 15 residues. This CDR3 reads CASSPGQVGGTEAFF. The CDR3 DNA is TGTGCCAGCAGTCCCGGACAGGTTGGAGGCACTGAAGCTTTCTTT.

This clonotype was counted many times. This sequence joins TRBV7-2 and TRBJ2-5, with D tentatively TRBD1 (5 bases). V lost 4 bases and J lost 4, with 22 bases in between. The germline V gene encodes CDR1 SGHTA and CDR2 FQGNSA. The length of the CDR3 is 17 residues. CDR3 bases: TGTGCCAGCAGCTCAAAGGGTGCCCTCCTTGGGGCAGAGACCCAGTACTTC. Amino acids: CASSSKGALLGAETQYF. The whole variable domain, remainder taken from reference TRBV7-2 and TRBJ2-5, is GAGVSQSPSNKVTEKGKDVELRCDPISGHTALYWYRQSLGQGLEFLIYFQGNSAPDKSGLPSDRFSAERTGGSVSTLTIQRTQQEDSAVYLCASSSKGALLGAETQYFGPGTRLLVL.

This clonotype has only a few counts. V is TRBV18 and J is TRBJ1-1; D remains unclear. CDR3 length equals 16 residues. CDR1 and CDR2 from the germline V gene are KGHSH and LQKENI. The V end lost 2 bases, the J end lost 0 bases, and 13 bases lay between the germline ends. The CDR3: CASSPVPGAMNTEAFF. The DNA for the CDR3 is TGTGCCAGCTCACCAGTCCCAGGAGCGATGAACACTGAAGCTTTCTTT.

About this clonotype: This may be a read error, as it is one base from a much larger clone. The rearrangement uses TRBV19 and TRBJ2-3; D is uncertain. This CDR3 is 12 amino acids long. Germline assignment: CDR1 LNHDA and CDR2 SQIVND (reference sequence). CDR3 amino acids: CASSRTQGGHSF. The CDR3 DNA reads TGTGCCAGTAGTCGAACCCAAGGCGGCCACTCTTTT.

In DNA, the CDR3 is TGTGCCAGCACCCCACGAGAATTGGCGGGAGGGCCCCACGAGCAGTACTTC. It codes for CASTPRELAGGPHEQYF. The chain employs TRBV28 and TRBJ2-7, with TRBD2 matching 9 bases. The CDR3 totals 17 residues. The germline V gene encodes CDR1 MDHEN and CDR2 SYDVKM. J lost 5 bases, V lost 7 bases, and 18 bases had no gene match.

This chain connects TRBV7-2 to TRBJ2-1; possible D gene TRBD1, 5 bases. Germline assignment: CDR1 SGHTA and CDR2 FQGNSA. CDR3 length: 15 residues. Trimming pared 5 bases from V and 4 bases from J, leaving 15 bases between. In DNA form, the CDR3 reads TGTGCCAGCAGCCTCAGCGCAGGGTCTTACAATGAGCAGTTCTTC. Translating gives CASSLSAGSYNEQFF. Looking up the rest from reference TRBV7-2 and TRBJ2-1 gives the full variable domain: GAGVSQSPSNKVTEKGKDVELRCDPISGHTALYWYRQSLGQGLEFLIYFQGNSAPDKSGLPSDRFSAERTGGSVSTLTIQRTQQEDSAVYLCASSLSAGSYNEQFFGPGTRLTVL.

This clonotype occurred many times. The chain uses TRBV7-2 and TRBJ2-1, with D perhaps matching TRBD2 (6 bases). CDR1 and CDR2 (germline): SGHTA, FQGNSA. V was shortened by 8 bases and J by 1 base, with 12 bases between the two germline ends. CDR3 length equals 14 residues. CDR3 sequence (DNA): TGTGCCAGCGAACGTCGGGGGTCCTACAATGAGCAGTTCTTC. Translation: CASERRGSYNEQFF. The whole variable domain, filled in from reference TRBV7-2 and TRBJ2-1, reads GAGVSQSPSNKVTEKGKDVELRCDPISGHTALYWYRQSLGQGLEFLIYFQGNSAPDKSGLPSDRFSAERTGGSVSTLTIQRTQQEDSAVYLCASERRGSYNEQFFGPGTRLTVL.

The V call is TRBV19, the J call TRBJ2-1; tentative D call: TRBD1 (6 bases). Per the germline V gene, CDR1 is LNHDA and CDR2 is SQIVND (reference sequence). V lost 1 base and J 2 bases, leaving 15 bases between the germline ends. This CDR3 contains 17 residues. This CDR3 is CASSIGSRQGPYNEQFF. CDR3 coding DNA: TGTGCCAGTAGTATAGGGTCTCGGCAGGGGCCCTACAATGAGCAGTTCTTC.

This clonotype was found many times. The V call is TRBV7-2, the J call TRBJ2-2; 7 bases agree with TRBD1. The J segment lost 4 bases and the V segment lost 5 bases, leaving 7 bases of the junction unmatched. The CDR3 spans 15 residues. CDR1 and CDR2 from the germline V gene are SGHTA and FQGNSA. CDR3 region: CASSARQGPTGELFF. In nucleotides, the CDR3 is TGTGCCAGCAGCGCGCGACAGGGCCCCACCGGGGAGCTGTTTTTT. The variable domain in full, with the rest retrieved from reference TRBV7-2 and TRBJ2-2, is GAGVSQSPSNKVTEKGKDVELRCDPISGHTALYWYRQSLGQGLEFLIYFQGNSAPDKSGLPSDRFSAERTGGSVSTLTIQRTQQEDSAVYLCASSARQGPTGELFFGEGSRLTVL.

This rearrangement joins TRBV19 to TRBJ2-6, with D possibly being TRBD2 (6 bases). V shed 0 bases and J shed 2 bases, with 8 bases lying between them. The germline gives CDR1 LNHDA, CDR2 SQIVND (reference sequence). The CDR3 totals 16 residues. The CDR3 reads CASSIEWGAGANVLTF. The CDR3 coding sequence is TGTGCCAGTAGTATAGAATGGGGGGCTGGGGCCAACGTCCTGACTTTC.

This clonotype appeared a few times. The CDR3 here is CASSHGGGGTQYF. The CDR3 DNA reads TGTGCCAGCAGCCATGGAGGGGGCGGTACGCAGTATTTT. This chain uses TRBV3-1 with TRBJ2-3, with a possible D match to TRBD1 (7 bases). V was pared by 3 bases and J by 8 bases, with 12 bases between. CDR3 size: 13 residues. Germline-derived CDR1 and CDR2 are LGHDT and YNNKEL (reference sequence).

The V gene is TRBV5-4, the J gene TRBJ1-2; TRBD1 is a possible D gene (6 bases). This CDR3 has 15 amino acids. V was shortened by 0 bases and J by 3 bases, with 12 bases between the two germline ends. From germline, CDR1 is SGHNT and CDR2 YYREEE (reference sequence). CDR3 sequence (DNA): TGTGCCAGCAGCTTGGCGATTAAGGGGGACTATGGCTACACCTTC. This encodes CASSLAIKGDYGYTF.

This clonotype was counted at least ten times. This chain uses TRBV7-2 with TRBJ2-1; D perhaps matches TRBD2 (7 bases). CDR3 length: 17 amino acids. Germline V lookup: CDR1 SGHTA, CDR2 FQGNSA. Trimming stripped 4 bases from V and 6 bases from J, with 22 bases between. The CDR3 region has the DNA TGTGCCAGCAGCTCAAGGGGGGGAGGCCGCCGGGGCAATGAGCAGTTCTTC. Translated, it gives CASSSRGGGRRGNEQFF.

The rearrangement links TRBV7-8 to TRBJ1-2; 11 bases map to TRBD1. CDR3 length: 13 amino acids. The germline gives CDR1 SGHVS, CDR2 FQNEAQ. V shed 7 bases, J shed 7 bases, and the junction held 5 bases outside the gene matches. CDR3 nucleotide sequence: TGTGCCAGCACCCCGGGACAGGGGGGTGGCTACACCTTC. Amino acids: CASTPGQGGGYTF.

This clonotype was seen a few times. The CDR3 here is CASSSDRGHQPQHF. As DNA, the CDR3 is TGTGCCAGCAGCTCGGACAGGGGGCATCAGCCCCAGCATTTT. This chain uses TRBV7-2 with TRBJ1-5, with 11 bases identical to TRBD1. The junction had 1 base not matched to a gene; V was cut back by 4 bases and J by 5 bases. The CDR3 consists of 14 residues. Germline V gives CDR1 SGHTA, CDR2 FQGNSA.

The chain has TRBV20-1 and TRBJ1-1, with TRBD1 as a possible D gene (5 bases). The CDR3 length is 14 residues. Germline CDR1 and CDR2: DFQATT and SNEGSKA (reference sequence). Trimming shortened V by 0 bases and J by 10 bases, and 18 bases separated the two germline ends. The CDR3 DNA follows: TGCAGTGCTAGAGATCCGAGGGGTGAACACGGAGCTTTCTTT. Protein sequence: CSARDPRGEHGAFF.

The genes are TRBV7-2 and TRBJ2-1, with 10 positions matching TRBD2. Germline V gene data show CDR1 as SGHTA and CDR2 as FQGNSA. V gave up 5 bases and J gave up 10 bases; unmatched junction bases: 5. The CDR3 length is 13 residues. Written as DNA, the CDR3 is TGTGCCAGCAGCCCTAGCGGGAGCAGGGAGCAGTTCTTC. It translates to CASSPSGSREQFF.

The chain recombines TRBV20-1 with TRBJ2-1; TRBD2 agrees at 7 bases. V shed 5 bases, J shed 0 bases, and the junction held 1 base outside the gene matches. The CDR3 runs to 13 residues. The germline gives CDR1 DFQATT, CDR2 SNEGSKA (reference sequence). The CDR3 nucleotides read TGCAGTGCTCTAGCGGACTCCTACAATGAGCAGTTCTTC. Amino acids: CSALADSYNEQFF.

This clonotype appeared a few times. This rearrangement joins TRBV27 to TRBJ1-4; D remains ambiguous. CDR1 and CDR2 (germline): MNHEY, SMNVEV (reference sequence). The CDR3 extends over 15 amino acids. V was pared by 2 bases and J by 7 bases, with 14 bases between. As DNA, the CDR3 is TGTGCCAGCAGTTTAGATCGAATCCCTAGTGAAAAACTGTTTTTT. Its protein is CASSLDRIPSEKLFF.

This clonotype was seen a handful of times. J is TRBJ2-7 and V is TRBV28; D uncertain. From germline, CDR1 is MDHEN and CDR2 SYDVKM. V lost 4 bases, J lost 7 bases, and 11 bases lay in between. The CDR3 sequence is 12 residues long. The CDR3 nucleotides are TGTGCCAGCAGTTCCTATAGCTGGGAGCAGTACTTC. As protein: CASSSYSWEQYF.

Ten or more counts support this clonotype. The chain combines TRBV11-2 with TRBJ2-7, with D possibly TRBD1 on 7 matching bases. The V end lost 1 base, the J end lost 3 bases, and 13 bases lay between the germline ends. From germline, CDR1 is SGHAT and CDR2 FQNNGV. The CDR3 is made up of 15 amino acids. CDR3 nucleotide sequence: TGTGCCAGCAGCTTAGTGGCGGGACAGAGCTACGAGCAGTACTTC. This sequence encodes CASSLVAGQSYEQYF.

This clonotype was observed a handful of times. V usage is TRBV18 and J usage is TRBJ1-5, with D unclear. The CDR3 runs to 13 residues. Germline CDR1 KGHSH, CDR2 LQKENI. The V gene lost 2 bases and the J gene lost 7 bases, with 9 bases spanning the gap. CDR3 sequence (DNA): TGTGCCAGCTCACCAGTAGGAGGACAGCCCCAGCATTTT. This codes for CASSPVGGQPQHF. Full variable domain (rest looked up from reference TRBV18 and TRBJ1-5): NAGVMQNPRHLVRRRGQEARLRCSPMKGHSHVYWYRQLPEEGLKFMVYLQKENIIDESGMPKERFSAEFPKEGPSILRIQQVVRGDSAAYFCASSPVGGQPQHFGDGTRLSIL.

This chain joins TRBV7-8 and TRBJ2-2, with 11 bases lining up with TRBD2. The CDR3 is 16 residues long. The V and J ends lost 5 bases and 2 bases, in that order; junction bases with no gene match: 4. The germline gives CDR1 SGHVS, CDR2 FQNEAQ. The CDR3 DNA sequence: TGTGCCAGCAGCCCTCGACTAGCGGGAAACACCGGGGAGCTGTTTTTT. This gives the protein CASSPRLAGNTGELFF.

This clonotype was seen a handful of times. The CDR3 DNA follows: TGTGCCATCAGTGAGTCGATGCGTGTTGAGCAGTTCTTC. It specifies CAISESMRVEQFF. V gene TRBV10-3 combines with J gene TRBJ2-1; no clear D gene. The CDR3 runs to 13 residues. Germline V gives CDR1 ENHRY, CDR2 SYGVKD. V was clipped by 0 bases and J by 9 bases, with 9 bases between them.

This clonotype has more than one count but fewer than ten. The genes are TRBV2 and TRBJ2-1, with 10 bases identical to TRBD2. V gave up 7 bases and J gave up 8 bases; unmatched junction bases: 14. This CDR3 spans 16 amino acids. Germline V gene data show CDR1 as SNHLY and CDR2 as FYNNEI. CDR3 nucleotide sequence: TGTGCCAGCAACATAGGGACGGCTAGCGGGGGCGATGAGCAGTTCTTC. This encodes CASNIGTASGGDEQFF.

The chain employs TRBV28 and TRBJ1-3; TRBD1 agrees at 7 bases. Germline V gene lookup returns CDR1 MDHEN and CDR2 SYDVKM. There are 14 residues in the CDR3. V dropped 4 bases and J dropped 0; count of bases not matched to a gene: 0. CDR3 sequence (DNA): TGTGCCAGCAGTTCAGGGGGCTCTGGAAACACCATATATTTT. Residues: CASSSGGSGNTIYF.

This chain's CDR3 is CASSLAVGTDTQYF. Written as DNA, the CDR3 is TGCGCCAGCAGCTTGGCTGTCGGGACAGATACGCAGTATTTT. The chain has TRBV5-1 and TRBJ2-3; D unresolved. The V gene's germline CDR1 is SGHRS and CDR2 YFSETQ. Trimming left V 0 bases short and J 3 bases short, with 8 bases between. The CDR3 totals 14 residues.

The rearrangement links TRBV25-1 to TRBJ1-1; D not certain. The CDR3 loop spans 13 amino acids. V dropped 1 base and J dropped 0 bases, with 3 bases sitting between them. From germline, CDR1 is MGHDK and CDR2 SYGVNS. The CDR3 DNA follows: TGTGCCAGCAGTGAATTTATGAACACTGAAGCTTTCTTT. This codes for CASSEFMNTEAFF.

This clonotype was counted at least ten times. The CDR3: CASSGGGVGTEAFF. CDR3 in DNA: TGTGCCAGCAGTGGGGGAGGGGTCGGCACTGAAGCTTTCTTT. The chain couples TRBV6-1 to TRBJ1-1, with D possibly TRBD1 on 5 matching bases. This CDR3 comprises 14 residues. Germline assignment: CDR1 MNHNS and CDR2 SASEGT. Trimming cost V 4 bases and J 4 bases, with 13 bases left between them.

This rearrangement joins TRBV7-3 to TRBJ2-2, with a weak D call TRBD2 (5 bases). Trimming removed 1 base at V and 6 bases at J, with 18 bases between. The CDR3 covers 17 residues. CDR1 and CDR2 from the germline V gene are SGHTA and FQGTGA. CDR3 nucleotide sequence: TGTGCCAGCAGCTTAAGCCCCGATCAAGCGGCCTCCGGGGAGCTGTTTTTT. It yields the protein CASSLSPDQAASGELFF.